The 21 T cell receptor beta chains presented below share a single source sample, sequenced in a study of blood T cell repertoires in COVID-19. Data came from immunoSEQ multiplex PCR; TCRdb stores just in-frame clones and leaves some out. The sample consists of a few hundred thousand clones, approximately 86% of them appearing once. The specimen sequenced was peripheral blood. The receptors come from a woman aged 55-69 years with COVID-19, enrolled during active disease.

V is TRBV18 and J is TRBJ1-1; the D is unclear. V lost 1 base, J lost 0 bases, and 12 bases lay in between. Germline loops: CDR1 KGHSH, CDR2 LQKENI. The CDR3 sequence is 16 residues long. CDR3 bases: TGTGCCAGCTCACCACGAGGGTTGGGAGTGAACACTGAAGCTTTCTTT. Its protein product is CASSPRGLGVNTEAFF. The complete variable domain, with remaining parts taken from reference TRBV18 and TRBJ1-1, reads NAGVMQNPRHLVRRRGQEARLRCSPMKGHSHVYWYRQLPEEGLKFMVYLQKENIIDESGMPKERFSAEFPKEGPSILRIQQVVRGDSAAYFCASSPRGLGVNTEAFFGQGTRLTVV.

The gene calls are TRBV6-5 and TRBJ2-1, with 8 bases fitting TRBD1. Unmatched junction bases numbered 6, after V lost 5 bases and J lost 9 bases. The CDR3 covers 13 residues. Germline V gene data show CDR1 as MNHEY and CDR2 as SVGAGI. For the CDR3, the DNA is TGTGCCAGCAGTACCTTCGACAGGGGTGAGCAGTTCTTC. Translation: CASSTFDRGEQFF.

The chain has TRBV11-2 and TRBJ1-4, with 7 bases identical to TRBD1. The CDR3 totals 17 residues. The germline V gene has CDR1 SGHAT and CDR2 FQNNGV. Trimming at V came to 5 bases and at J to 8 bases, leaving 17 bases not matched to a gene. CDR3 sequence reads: CASSGDRVGKLGEKLFF. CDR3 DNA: TGTGCCAGCAGCGGTGACAGGGTGGGGAAGCTTGGGGAAAAACTGTTTTTT. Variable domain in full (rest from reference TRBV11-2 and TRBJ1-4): EAGVAQSPRYKIIEKRQSVAFWCNPISGHATLYWYQQILGQGPKLLIQFQNNGVVDDSQLPKDRFSAERLKGVDSTLKIQPAKLEDSAVYLCASSGDRVGKLGEKLFFGSGTQLSVL.

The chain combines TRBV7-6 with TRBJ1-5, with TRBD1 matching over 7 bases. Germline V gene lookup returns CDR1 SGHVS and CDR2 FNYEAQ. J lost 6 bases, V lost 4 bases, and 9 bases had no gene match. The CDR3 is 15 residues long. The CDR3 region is CASSSTGFAGQPQHF. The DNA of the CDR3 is TGTGCCAGCAGCTCGACAGGGTTTGCAGGTCAGCCCCAGCATTTT.

The CDR3 DNA is TGTGCCAGCAGCCCGCAAGGGGCCGCTGAGCAGTTCTTC. It encodes CASSPQGAAEQFF. The chain uses TRBV3-1 (or the pseudogene TRBV3-2) and TRBJ2-1; possible D gene TRBD1, 5 bases. The germline gives CDR1 LGHDT, CDR2 YNNKEL (reference sequence). V dropped 4 bases and J dropped 9 bases, with 13 bases sitting between them. This CDR3 has 13 amino acids.

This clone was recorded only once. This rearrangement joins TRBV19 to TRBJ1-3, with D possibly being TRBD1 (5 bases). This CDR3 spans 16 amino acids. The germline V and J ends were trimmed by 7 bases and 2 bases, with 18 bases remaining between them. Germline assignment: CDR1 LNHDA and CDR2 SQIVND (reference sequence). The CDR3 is CASIPTSGGTGNTIYF. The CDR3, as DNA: TGTGCCAGTATTCCAACCTCCGGGGGAACTGGAAACACCATATATTTT. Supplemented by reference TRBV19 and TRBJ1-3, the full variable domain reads DGGITQSPKYLFRKEGQNVTLSCEQNLNHDAMYWYRQDPGQGLRLIYYSQIVNDFQKGDIAEGYSVSREKKESFPLTVTSAQKNPTAFYLCASIPTSGGTGNTIYFGEGSWLTVV.

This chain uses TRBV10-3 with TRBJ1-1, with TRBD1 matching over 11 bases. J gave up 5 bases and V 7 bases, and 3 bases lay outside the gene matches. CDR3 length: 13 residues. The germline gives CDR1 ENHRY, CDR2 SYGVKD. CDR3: CAIKGQGDTEAFF. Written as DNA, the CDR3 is TGTGCCATCAAGGGACAGGGGGATACTGAAGCTTTCTTT.

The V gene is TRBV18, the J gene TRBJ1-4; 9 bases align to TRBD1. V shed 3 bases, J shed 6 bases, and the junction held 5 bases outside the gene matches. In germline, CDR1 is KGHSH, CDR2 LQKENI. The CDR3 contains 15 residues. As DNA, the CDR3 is TGTGCCAGCTCACCTCGGGGACAGGGAGATGAAAAACTGTTTTTT. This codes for CASSPRGQGDEKLFF.

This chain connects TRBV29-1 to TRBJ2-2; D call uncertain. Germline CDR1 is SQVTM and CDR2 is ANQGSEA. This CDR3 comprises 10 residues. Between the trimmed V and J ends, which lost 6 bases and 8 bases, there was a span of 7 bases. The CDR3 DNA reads TGCAGCGTGGAGATTGGGGAGCTGTTTTTT. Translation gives CSVEIGELFF.

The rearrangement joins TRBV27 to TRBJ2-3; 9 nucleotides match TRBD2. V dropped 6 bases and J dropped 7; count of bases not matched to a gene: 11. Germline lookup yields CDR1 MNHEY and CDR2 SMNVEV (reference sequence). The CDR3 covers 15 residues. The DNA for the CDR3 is TGTGCCAGCAGAAGGTCCGCTAGCGGGGACTATACGCAGTATTTT. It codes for CASRRSASGDYTQYF.

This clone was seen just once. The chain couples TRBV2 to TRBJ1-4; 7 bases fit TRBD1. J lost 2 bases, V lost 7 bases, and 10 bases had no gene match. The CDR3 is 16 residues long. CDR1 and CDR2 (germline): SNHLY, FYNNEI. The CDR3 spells CASIRQGGFTNEKLFF. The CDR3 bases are TGTGCCAGCATTAGGCAGGGGGGTTTTACTAATGAAAAACTGTTTTTT.

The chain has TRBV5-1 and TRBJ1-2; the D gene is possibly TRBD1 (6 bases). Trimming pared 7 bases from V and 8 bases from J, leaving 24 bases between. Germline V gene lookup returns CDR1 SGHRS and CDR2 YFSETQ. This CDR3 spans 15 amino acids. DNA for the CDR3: TGCGCCAGCCACGCCCCGGACAGCTCACGATCAGGCTACACCTTC. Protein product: CASHAPDSSRSGYTF.

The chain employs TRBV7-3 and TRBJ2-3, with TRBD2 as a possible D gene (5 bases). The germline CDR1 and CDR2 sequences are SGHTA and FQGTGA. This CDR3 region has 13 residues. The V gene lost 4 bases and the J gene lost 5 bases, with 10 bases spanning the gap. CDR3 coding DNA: TGTGCCAGCAGCTCAAAAGAGGGAGATACGCAGTATTTT. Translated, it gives CASSSKEGDTQYF.

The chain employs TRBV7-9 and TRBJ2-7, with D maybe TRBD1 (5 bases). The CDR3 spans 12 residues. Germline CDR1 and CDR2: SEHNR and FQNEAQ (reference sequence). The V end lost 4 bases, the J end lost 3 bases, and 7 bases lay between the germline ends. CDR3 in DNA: TGTGCCAGCAGCTCCAGGGTCTACGAGCAGTACTTC. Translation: CASSSRVYEQYF.

CDR3 protein: CASQPSGGGEQYF. CDR3 sequence (DNA): TGTGCCAGTCAGCCGAGCGGGGGCGGGGAGCAGTACTTC. The chain uses TRBV6-6 and TRBJ2-7; 8 nucleotides match TRBD2. V was clipped by 9 bases and J by 7 bases; unmatched bases: 11. CDR1 is MNHNY, CDR2 SVGAGI, per germline (reference sequence). This CDR3 has 13 amino acids.

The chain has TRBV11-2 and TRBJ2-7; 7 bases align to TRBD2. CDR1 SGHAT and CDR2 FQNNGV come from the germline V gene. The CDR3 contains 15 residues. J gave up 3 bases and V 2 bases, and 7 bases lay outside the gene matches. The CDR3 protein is CASSLTAGEGYEQYF. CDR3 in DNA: TGTGCCAGCAGCTTAACTGCGGGGGAGGGCTACGAGCAGTACTTC.

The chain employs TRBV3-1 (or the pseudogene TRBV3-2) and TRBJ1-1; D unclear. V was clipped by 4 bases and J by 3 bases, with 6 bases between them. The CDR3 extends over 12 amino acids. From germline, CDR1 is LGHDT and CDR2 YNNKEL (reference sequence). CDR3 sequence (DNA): TGTGCCAGCAGCCCGAGGGACACTGAAGCTTTCTTT. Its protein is CASSPRDTEAFF.

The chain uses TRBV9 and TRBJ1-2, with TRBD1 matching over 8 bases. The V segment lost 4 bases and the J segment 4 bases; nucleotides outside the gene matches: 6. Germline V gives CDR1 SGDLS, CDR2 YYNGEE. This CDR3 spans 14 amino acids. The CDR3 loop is CASSSRTGIYGYTF. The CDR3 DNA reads TGTGCCAGCAGCTCGCGGACAGGGATCTATGGCTACACCTTC.

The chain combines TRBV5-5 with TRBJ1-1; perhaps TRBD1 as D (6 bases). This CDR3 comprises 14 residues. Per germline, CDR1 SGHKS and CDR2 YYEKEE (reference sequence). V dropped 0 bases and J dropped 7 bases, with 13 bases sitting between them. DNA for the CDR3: TGTGCCAGCAGCTTGGGCGGGGGCAGCGGTGAAGCTTTCTTT. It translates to CASSLGGGSGEAFF.

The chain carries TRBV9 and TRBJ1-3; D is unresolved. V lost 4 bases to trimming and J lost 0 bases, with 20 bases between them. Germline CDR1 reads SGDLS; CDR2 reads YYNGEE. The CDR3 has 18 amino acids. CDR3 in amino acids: CASSPHSRPMTSGNTIYF. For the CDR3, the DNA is TGTGCCAGCAGCCCCCACTCCAGGCCGATGACCTCTGGAAACACCATATATTTT.

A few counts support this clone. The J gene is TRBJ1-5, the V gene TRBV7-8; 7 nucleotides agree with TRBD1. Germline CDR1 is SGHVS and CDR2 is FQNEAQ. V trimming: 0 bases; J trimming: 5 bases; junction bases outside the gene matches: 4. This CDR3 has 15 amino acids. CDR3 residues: CASSLAQGVDQPQHF. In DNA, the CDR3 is TGTGCCAGCAGCTTAGCCCAGGGGGTAGATCAGCCCCAGCATTTT.